This TCR beta chain was sequenced for a study of T cell responses to AZD1222 COVID-19 vaccine. Data came from immunoSEQ multiplex PCR; TCRdb stores just in-frame clones and leaves some out. Of about 61,000 clones in the sample, 70% to 90% are singletons; the top ten hold under 6.5%. Trimming shortened V by 1 base and J by 0 bases, and 17 bases separated the two germline ends. The CDR3 covers 18 residues. Germline V lookup: CDR1 LGHDT, CDR2 YNNKEL (reference sequence). The chain links TRBV3-1 (or the pseudogene TRBV3-2) to TRBJ2-3, with D maybe TRBD2 (7 bases). The clonotype comes from an adult in good health. The material sequenced was peripheral blood, taken on day 0 of AZD1222 vaccination. CDR3 loop: CASSQAGGGTSSTDTQYF. The CDR3, as DNA: TGTGCCAGCAGCCAAGCGGGGGGCGGGACGTCTAGCACAGATACGCAGTATTTT.